This T cell receptor beta chain was profiled in a study of CD8 T cells in ankylosing spondylitis. Overall study results and limits: Enrichment of disease-linked clones was reportedly significant in matched ankylosing spondylitis synovial fluid. CD8+ by phenotype, disease-linked clones were relatively rare in peripheral blood. What seemed typical of ankylosing spondylitis blood was a TCR beta motif built from about 8 highly homologous variants.

This clonotype was picked up a small number of times. Its cognate antigen is unknown. A quantitative 5'-RACE method, one with molecular barcodes, was used to make TCR beta libraries. TCRdb re-called the 5' RACE reads through MiXCR, storing one row per CDR3 protein. The table includes fewer than 250,000 distinct CDR3 sequences, 30% to 40% detected once. CDR3 size: 15 residues. The junction had 7 bases not matched to a gene; V was cut back by 1 base and J by 5 bases. Germline V gene sequence: CDR1 SGHRS, CDR2 YFSETQ. The J gene is TRBJ2-7, the V gene TRBV5-1; 9 positions agree with TRBD1. Sequencing was performed on blood, either unsorted or a sorted T cell fraction (not recorded which). The source of this sequence is a male donor with ankylosing spondylitis or in good health (not recorded which). CDR3 sequence reads: CASSLSDRGFDEQYF. CDR3 DNA: TGCGCCAGCAGCTTGTCCGACAGGGGGTTCGACGAGCAGTACTTC.